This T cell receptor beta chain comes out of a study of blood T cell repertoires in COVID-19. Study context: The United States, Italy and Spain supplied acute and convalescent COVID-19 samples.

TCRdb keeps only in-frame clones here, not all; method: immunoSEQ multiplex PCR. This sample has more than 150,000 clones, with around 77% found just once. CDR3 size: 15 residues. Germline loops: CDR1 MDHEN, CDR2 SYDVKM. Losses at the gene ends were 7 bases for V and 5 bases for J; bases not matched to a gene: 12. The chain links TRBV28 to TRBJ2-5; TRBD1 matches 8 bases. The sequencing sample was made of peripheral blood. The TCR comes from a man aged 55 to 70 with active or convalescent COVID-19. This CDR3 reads CASTRTQGAWETQYF. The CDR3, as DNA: TGTGCCAGCACTCGCACCCAGGGGGCTTGGGAGACCCAGTACTTC.